This T cell receptor beta chain was retrieved from a study of blood T cell repertoires in COVID-19. Study context: Acute and convalescent COVID-19 specimens originated in the United States, Italy and Spain.

The data were produced by immunoSEQ multiplex PCR, yet TCRdb's version contains in-frame clones alone and is incomplete. The table lists hundreds of thousands of clones, 80% to 90% of them singletons. The germline gives CDR1 LGHDT, CDR2 YNNKEL (reference sequence). The CDR3 length is 14 residues. V was clipped by 2 bases and J by 1 base, with 8 bases between them. Sequencing was performed on PBMCs or T cells enriched from blood (not recorded which). This chain connects TRBV3-1 (or the pseudogene TRBV3-2) to TRBJ1-1; no reliable D call. The sequence came from a man aged 30 to 45 who had recovered from COVID-19. CDR3 sequence: CASSQMGPNTEAFF. The CDR3, as DNA: TGTGCCAGCAGCCAAATGGGCCCGAACACTGAAGCTTTCTTT.